This is a list of T cell receptor beta chains from one sample in a study of blood T cell repertoires in COVID-19. The table came from immunoSEQ multiplex PCR; TCRdb's copy has only in-frame clones and leaves some out. The sample lists 250,000 to 300,000 clones; 85% to 90% were seen once. Sequencing used peripheral blood. The receptors stem from a woman under 40 with COVID-19, enrolled during active disease. Each CDR3 is given with its conserved first and last residue. The order of the fields is J gene, clone size, V gene, D gene, CDR3 DNA, CDR3 protein. D genes are given only for firm matches. Clone size, where shown, is once, few, many, or a class for clones that have expanded.

>TRBJ2-5|.|TRBV4-1|TRBD1
TGCGCCAGCAGCCCAGCGGGACAGGGCCAAGAGACCCAGTACTTC
CASSPAGQGQETQYF
>TRBJ1-2|.|TRBV5-1|.
TGCGCCAGCACCCCATTCAATACAAGGACGAAGCGGGGCTACACCTTC
CASTPFNTRTKRGYTF
>TRBJ2-7|.|TRBV4-2|.
TGTGCCAGCAGCCAAGATTTAGAAGGCAGGAGGGCCTACGAGCAGTACTTC
CASSQDLEGRRAYEQYF
>TRBJ2-1|.|TRBV24-1|.
TGTGCCACCAGTGATACTTTTTACTCCTACAATGAGCAGTTCTTC
CATSDTFYSYNEQFF
>TRBJ2-7|.|TRBV5-4|.
TGTGCCAGCAGGACAGCCAGTCCGCCTTACGAGCAGTACTTC
CASRTASPPYEQYF
>TRBJ1-4|.|TRBV7-9|.
TGTGCCAGCAGCCCCAGAACAAATGAAAAACTGTTTTTT
CASSPRTNEKLFF
>TRBJ2-3|.|TRBV11-3|TRBD2
TGTGCCAGCAGCTTAGGCGGGGGGTCCACAGATACGCAGTATTTT
CASSLGGGSTDTQYF
>TRBJ2-7|.|TRBV5-4|TRBD2
TGTGCCAGCAGCCGGGGGGGGTACGAGCAGTACTTC
CASSRGGYEQYF
>TRBJ2-5|.|TRBV7-9|TRBD1
TGTGCCAGCAGCCCTACAGGACAGGGCAGTAATTGGGCCCAGTACTTC
CASSPTGQGSNWAQYF
>TRBJ1-2|.|TRBV5-1|.
TGCGCCAGCAGCTCGCGTTGGGAGACTAACTATGGCTACACCTTC
CASSSRWETNYGYTF
>TRBJ2-7|.|TRBV27|TRBD2
TGTGCCAGCATCGGGGGGACCCATTCCTACGAGCAGTACTTC
CASIGGTHSYEQYF
>TRBJ1-2|.|TRBV5-6|.
TGTGCCAGCAGCTTCGTCGGACTCTACACCTTC
CASSFVGLYTF
>TRBJ1-1|.|TRBV6-5|TRBD1
TGTGCCAGCAGTTATGACAGGGGGAGGACTGAAGCTTTCTTT
CASSYDRGRTEAFF
>TRBJ1-1|.|TRBV10-3|.
TGTGCCATCAGTGACAGGGGACGGGACACTGAAGCTTTCTTT
CAISDRGRDTEAFF
>TRBJ2-5|.|TRBV3-1/TRBV3-2|TRBD2
TGTGCCAGCAGTCCGGGACTAGCAAGGGAGACCCAGTACTTC
CASSPGLARETQYF
>TRBJ1-6|.|TRBV5-1|.
TGCGCCAGCAGCTTTTTAGGCAGGTCGACACCCCTCCACTTT
CASSFLGRSTPLHF
>TRBJ1-5|.|TRBV6-5|.
TGTGCCAGCAGGGTACGGGTCAATCAGCCCCAGCATTTT
CASRVRVNQPQHF
>TRBJ1-6|.|TRBV6-4|TRBD1
TGTGCCACCACGGGACAGGGAGCGCCTAATTCACCCCTCCACTTT
CATTGQGAPNSPLHF
>TRBJ2-3|.|TRBV27|TRBD2
TGTGCCAGCAGCTCCAGGACTAGCGCAGATACGCAGTATTTT
CASSSRTSADTQYF
>TRBJ1-1|once|TRBV19|.
TGTGCCAGTAGTACACCCTATGGAGGCGGTGAAGCTTTCTTT
CASSTPYGGGEAFF
>TRBJ1-6|.|TRBV2|.
TGTGCCAGCAGTAAAAACAGGCCTAATTCACCCCTCCACTTT
CASSKNRPNSPLHF
>TRBJ2-7|.|TRBV5-1|.
TGCGCCAGCAGCCTTATTAGCTCCTACGAGCAGTACTTC
CASSLISSYEQYF
>TRBJ2-3|.|TRBV9|TRBD1
TGTGCCAGCAGCGTAGCTTGGTGGGACAGGGGGCGAAGGGATACGCAGTATTTT
CASSVAWWDRGRRDTQYF
>TRBJ1-4|.|TRBV6-4|.
TGTGCCAGCAGTGACGTTCGGCGGGCGGAGGGTAATGAAAAACTGTTTTTT
CASSDVRRAEGNEKLFF
>TRBJ2-7|.|TRBV10-3|TRBD2
TGTGCCATCAGTGAGGGGCCAGGACTAGCTTCTAACGAGCAGTACTTC
CAISEGPGLASNEQYF